This TCR beta chain was sequenced during a study of OX40 agonist ivuxolimab in advanced cancers. The data were produced by immunoSEQ multiplex PCR, yet TCRdb's version contains in-frame clones alone and is incomplete. The profile shows around 68,000 clones, 80% to 95% of them singletons. The CDR3 is 14 amino acids. CDR1 and CDR2 from the germline V gene are MNHNY and SVGAGI (reference sequence). After removal of 2 bases from V and 5 bases from J, the junction contained 4 bases not matched to a gene. Peripheral blood came from all dose cohorts at three timepoints. The clonotype was recovered from an adult with an advanced solid tumor such as melanoma, head and neck, liver or kidney cancer. Here the sequenced sample was CD4+ or CD8+ T cells sorted from blood, taken in a trial of the OX40 agonist ivuxolimab. V is TRBV6-6 and J is TRBJ1-1, with 8 bases identical to TRBD1. The CDR3 is CASSYDRGGTEAFF. The CDR3 coding sequence is TGTGCCAGCAGTTACGACAGGGGAGGAACTGAAGCTTTCTTT.